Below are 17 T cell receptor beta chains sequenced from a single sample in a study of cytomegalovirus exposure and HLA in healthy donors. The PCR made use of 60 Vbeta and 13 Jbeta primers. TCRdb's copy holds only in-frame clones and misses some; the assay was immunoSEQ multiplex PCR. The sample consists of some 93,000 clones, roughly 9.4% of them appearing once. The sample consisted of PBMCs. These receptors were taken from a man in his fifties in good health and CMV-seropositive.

This chain's CDR3 is CASSLPHRLAGSPNEQFF. In nucleotides, the CDR3 is TGTGCCAGCAGTTTACCCCATCGACTAGCGGGAAGTCCCAATGAGCAGTTCTTC. This sequence joins TRBV7-9 and TRBJ2-1; 11 bases fit TRBD2. Per germline, CDR1 SEHNR and CDR2 FQNEAQ (reference sequence). CDR3 size: 18 residues. V shed 6 bases and J 6 bases; nucleotides not matched to a gene: 16.

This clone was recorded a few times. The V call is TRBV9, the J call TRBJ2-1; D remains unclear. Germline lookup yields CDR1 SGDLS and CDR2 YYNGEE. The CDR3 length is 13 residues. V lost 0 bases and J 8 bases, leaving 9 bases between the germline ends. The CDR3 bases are TGTGCCAGCAGCGTAGAACCCCGGGATGAGCAGTTCTTC. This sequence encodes CASSVEPRDEQFF.

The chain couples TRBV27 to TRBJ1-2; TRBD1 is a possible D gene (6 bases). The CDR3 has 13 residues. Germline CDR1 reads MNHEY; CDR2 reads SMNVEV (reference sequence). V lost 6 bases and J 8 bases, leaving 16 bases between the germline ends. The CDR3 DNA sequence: TGTGCCAGCAGCTTCACAGGGTTTAAAGGCTACACCTTC. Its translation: CASSFTGFKGYTF.

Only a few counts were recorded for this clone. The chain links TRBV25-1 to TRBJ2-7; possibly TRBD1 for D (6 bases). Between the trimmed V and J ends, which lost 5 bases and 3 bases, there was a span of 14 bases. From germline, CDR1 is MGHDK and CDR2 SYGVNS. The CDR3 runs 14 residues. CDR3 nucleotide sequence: TGTGCCAGCAGTCCCGGACAGAGAATCTACGAGCAGTACTTC. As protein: CASSPGQRIYEQYF.

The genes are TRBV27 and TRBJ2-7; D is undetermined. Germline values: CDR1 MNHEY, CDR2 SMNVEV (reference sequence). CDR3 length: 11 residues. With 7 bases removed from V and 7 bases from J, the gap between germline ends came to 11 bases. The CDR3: CASISEKEQYF. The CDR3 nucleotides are TGTGCCAGCATCTCCGAGAAGGAGCAGTACTTC.

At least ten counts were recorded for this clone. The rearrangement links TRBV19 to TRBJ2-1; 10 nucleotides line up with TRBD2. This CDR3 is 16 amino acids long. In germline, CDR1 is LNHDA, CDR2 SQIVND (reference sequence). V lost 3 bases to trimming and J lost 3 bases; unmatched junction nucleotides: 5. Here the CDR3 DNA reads TGTGCCAGTAGTATCTTAGCGGGAGGTAACTACAATGAGCAGTTCTTC. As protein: CASSILAGGNYNEQFF.

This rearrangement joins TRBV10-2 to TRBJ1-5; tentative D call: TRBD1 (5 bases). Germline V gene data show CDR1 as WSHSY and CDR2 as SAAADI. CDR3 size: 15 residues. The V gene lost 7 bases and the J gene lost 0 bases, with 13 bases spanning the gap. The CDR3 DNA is TGCGCCAGCAATCCAGGGTTCCATAGCAATCAGCCCCAGCATTTT. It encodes CASNPGFHSNQPQHF.

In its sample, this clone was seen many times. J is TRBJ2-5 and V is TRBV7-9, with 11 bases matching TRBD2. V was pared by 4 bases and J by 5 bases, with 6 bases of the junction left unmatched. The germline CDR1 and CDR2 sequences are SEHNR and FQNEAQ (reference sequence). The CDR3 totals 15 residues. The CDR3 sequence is CASSSLAGDSETQYF. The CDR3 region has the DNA TGTGCCAGCAGCTCACTAGCGGGAGACTCGGAGACCCAGTACTTC.

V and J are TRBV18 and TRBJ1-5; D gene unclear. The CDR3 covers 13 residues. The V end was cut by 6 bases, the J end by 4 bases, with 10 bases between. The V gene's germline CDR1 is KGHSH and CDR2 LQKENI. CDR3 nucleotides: TGTGCCAGCTCGGGTGGAGGGAATCAGCCCCAGCATTTT. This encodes CASSGGGNQPQHF.

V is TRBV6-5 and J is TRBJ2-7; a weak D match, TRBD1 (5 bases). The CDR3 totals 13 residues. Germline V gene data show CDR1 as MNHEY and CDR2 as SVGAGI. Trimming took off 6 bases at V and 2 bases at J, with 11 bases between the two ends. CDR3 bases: TGTGCCAGCAGGGCGGACAATGCCTACGAGCAGTACTTC. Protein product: CASRADNAYEQYF.

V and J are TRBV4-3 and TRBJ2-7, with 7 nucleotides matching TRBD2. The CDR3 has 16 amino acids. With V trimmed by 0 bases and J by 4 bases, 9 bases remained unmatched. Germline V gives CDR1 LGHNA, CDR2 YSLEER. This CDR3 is CASSQDTGGREYEQYF. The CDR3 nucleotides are TGCGCCAGCAGCCAAGATACGGGAGGTAGAGAATACGAGCAGTACTTC.

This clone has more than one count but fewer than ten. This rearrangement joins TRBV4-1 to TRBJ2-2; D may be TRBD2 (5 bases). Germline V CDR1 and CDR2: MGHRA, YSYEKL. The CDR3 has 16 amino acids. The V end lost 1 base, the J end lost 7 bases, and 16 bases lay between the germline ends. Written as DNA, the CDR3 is TGCGCCAGCAGCCAAGGGGCTGATACTCGGGGCGGGGAGCTGTTTTTT. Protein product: CASSQGADTRGGELFF.

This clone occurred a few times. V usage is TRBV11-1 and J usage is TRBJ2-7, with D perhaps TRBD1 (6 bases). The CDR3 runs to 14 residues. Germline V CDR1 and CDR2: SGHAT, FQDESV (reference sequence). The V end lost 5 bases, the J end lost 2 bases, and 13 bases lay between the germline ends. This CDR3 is CASSAGTPPYEQYF. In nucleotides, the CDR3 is TGTGCCAGCAGCGCTGGGACACCCCCCTACGAGCAGTACTTC.

CDR3 nucleotides: TGTGCCAGCAGCTTAGCTAGCGGGAGGGCCGAGAATGAGCAGTTCTTC. As protein: CASSLASGRAENEQFF. V and J are TRBV11-2 and TRBJ2-1; TRBD2 matches at 12 bases. This CDR3 comprises 16 residues. J was trimmed by 7 bases and V by 1 base; bases with no gene match: 5. Germline V gene data show CDR1 as SGHAT and CDR2 as FQNNGV.

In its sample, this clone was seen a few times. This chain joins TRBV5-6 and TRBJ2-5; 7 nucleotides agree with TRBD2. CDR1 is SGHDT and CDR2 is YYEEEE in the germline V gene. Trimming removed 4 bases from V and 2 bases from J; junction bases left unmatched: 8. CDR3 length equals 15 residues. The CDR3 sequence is CASSGGLIIQETQYF. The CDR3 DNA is TGTGCCAGCAGCGGGGGACTAATCATACAAGAGACCCAGTACTTC.

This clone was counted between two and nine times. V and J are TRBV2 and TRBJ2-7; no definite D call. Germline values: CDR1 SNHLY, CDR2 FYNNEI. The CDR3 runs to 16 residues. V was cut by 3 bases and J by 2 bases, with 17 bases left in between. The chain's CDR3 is CASSEGVWVQPYEQYF. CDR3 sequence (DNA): TGTGCCAGCAGTGAGGGCGTCTGGGTCCAACCCTACGAGCAGTACTTC.

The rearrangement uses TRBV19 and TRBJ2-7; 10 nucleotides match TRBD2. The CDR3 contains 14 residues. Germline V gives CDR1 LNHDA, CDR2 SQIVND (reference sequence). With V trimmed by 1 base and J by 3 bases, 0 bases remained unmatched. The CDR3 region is CASSIGTSGYEQYF. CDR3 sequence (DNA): TGTGCCAGTAGTATAGGGACTAGCGGCTACGAGCAGTACTTC.